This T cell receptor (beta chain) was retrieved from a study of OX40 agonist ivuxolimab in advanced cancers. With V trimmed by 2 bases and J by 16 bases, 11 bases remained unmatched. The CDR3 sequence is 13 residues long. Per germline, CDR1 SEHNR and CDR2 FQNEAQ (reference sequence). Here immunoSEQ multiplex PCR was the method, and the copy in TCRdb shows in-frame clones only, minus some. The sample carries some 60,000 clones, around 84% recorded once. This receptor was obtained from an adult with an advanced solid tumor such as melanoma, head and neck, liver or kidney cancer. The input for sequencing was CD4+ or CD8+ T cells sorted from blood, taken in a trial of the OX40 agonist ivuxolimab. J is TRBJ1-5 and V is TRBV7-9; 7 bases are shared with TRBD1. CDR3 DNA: TGTGCCAGCAGCTTACGTTTAGGGGACAGCCAACATTTT. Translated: CASSLRLGDSQHF. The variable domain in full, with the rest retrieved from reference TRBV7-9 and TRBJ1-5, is DTGVSQNPRHKITKRGQNVTFRCDPISEHNRLYWYRQTLGQGPEFLTYFQNEAQLEKSRLLSDRFSAERPKGSFSTLEIQRTEQGDSAMYLCASSLRLGDSQHFGDGTRLSIL.